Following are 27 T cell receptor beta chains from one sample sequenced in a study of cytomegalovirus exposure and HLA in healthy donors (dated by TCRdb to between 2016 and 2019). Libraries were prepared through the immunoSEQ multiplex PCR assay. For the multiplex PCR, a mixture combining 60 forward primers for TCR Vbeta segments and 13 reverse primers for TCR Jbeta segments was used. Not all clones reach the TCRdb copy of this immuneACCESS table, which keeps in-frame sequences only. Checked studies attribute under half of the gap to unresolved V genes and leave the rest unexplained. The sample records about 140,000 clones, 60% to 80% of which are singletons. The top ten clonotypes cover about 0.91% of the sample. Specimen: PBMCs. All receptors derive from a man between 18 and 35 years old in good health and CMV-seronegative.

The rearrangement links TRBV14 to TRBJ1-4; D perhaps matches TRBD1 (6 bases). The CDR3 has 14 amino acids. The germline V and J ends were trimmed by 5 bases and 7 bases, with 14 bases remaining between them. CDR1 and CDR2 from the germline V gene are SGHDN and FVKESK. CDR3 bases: TGTGCCAGCAGCGCGGGGGGCGTGGGTGAAAAACTGTTTTTT. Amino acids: CASSAGGVGEKLFF.

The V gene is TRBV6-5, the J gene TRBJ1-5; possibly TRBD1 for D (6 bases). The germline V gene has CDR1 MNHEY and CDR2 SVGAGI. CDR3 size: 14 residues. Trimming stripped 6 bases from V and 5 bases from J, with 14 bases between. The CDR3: CASRDRVIYQPQHF. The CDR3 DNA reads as TGTGCCAGCAGGGACAGAGTAATTTATCAGCCCCAGCATTTT.

CDR3 sequence: CASRKISDTGELFF. The CDR3 DNA reads TGTGCCAGCCGAAAAATTTCGGACACCGGGGAGCTGTTTTTT. This chain connects TRBV11-3 to TRBJ2-2; D gene uncertain. The CDR3 covers 14 residues. Trimming pared 8 bases from V and 3 bases from J, leaving 13 bases between. Germline assignment: CDR1 SGHNT and CDR2 YENEEA. The entire variable domain, with the rest obtained from reference TRBV11-3 and TRBJ2-2, is as follows: EAGVVQSPRYKIIEKKQPVAFWCNPISGHNTLYWYLQNLGQGPELLIRYENEEAVDDSQLPKDRFSAERLKGVDSTLKIQPAELGDSAVYLCASRKISDTGELFFGEGSRLTVL.

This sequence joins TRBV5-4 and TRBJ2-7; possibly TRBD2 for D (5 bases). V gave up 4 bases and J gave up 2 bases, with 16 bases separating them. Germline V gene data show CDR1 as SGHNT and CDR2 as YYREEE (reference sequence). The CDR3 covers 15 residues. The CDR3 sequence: CASSVSPGNPYEQYF. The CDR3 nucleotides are TGTGCCAGCAGCGTGTCCCCCGGGAACCCCTACGAGCAGTACTTC.

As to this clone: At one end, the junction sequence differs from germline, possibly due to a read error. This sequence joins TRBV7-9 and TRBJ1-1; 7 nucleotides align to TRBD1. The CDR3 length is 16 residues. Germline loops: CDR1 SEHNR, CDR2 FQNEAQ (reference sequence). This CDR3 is CSSSLTGLRANTEAFF. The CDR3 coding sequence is TGTTCCAGCAGCTTGACAGGGCTTAGGGCGAACACTGAAGCTTTCTTT.

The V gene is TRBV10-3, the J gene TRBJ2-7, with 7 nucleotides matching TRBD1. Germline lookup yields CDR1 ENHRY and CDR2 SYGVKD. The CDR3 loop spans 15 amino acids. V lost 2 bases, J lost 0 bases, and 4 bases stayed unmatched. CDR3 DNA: TGTGCCATCAGTGAGGGGGACAGAGACTCCTACGAGCAGTACTTC. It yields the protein CAISEGDRDSYEQYF.

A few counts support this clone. The DNA for the CDR3 is TGTGCCAGCAGTGAGGACACCCTTTCCTCCTACAATGAGCAGTTCTTC. Its protein product is CASSEDTLSSYNEQFF. The V gene is TRBV25-1, the J gene TRBJ2-1; TRBD1 might be the D (5 bases). Trimming took off 3 bases at V and 0 bases at J, with 12 bases between the two ends. The CDR3 is made up of 16 amino acids. Germline CDR1 is MGHDK and CDR2 is SYGVNS. The whole variable domain, remainder taken from reference TRBV25-1 and TRBJ2-1, is EADIYQTPRYLVIGTGKKITLECSQTMGHDKMYWYQQDPGMELHLIHYSYGVNSTEKGDLSSESTVSRIRTEHFPLTLESARPSHTSQYLCASSEDTLSSYNEQFFGPGTRLTVL.

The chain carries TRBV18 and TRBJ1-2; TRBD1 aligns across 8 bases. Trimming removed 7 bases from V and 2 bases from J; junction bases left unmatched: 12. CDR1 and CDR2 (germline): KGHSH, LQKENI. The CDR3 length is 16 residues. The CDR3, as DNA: TGTGCCAGCTTGGTCCACAGGGGGTGGGAGAACTATGGCTACACCTTC. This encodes CASLVHRGWENYGYTF.

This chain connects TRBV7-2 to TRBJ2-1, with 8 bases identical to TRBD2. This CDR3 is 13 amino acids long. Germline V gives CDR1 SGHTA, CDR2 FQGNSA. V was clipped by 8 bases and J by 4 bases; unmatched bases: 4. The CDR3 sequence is CASGERGYNEQFF. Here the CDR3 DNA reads TGTGCCAGCGGTGAGCGGGGGTACAATGAGCAGTTCTTC. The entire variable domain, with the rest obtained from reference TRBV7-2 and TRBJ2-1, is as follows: GAGVSQSPSNKVTEKGKDVELRCDPISGHTALYWYRQSLGQGLEFLIYFQGNSAPDKSGLPSDRFSAERTGGSVSTLTIQRTQQEDSAVYLCASGERGYNEQFFGPGTRLTVL.

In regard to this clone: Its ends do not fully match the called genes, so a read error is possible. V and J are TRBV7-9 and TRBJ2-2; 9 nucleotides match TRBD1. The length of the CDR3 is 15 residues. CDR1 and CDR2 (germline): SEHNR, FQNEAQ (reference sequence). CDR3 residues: CASSLGQGETGGLFF. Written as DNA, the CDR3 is TGTGCCAGCAGCTTAGGACAGGGGGAAACCGGGGGGCTGTTTTTT.

CDR3 protein: CASRARGSGNTIYF. CDR3 coding DNA: TGTGCCAGCAGGGCCAGGGGCTCTGGAAACACCATATATTTT. This chain joins TRBV6-1 and TRBJ1-3, with D maybe TRBD1 (6 bases). Trimming cost V 6 bases and J 0 bases, with 9 bases left between them. The CDR3 consists of 14 residues. CDR1 and CDR2 (germline): MNHNS, SASEGT.

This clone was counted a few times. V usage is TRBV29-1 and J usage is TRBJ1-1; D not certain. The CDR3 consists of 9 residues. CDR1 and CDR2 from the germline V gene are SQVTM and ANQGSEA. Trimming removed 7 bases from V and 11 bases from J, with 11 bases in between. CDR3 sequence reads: CSASPGAFF. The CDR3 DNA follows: TGCAGCGCCTCCCCGGGGGCTTTCTTT.

The CDR3 reads CAWSDLDRGGTNEQFF. The CDR3 coding sequence is TGTGCCTGGAGTGACTTGGACAGGGGAGGGACAAATGAGCAGTTCTTC. The chain uses TRBV30 and TRBJ2-1; 9 positions agree with TRBD1. V shed 1 base and J 7 bases; nucleotides not matched to a gene: 11. The CDR3 sequence is 16 residues long. Germline V gene data show CDR1 as GTSNPN and CDR2 as SVGIG (reference sequence). Using reference TRBV30 and TRBJ2-1 for the parts outside the CDR3, the full variable domain is SQTIHQWPATLVQPVGSPLSLECTVEGTSNPNLYWYRQAAGRGLQLLFYSVGIGQISSEVPQNLSASRPQDRQFILSSKKLLLSDSGFYLCAWSDLDRGGTNEQFFGPGTRLTVL.

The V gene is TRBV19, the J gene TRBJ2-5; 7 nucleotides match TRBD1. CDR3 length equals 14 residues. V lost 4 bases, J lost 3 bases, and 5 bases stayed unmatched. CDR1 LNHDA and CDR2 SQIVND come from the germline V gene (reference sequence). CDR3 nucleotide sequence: TGTGCCAGTAGTACCGGACAGGCCAAAGAGACCCAGTACTTC. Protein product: CASSTGQAKETQYF.

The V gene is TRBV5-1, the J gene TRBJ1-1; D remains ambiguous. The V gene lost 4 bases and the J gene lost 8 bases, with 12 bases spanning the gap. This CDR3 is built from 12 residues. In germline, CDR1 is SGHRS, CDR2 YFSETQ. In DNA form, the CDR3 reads TGCGCCAGCAGCCGGCTCGGCGGGGAAGCTTTCTTT. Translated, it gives CASSRLGGEAFF.

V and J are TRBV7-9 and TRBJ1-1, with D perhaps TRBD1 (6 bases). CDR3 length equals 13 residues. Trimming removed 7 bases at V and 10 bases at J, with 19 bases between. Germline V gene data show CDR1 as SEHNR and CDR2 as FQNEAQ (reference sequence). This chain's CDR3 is CASTEAGGSRAFF. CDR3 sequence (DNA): TGTGCCAGCACCGAGGCGGGGGGCTCAAGAGCTTTCTTT.

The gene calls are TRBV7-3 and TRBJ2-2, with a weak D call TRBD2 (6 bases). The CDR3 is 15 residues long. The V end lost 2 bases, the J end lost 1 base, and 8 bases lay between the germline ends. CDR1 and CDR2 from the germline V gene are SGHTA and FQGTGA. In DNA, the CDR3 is TGTGCCAGCAGCTTATTGCGGGGGAACACCGGGGAGCTGTTTTTT. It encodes CASSLLRGNTGELFF.

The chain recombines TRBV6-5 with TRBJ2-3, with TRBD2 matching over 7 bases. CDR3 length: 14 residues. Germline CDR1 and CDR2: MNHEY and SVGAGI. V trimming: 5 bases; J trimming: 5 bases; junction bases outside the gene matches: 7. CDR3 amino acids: CASSARTRKDTQYF. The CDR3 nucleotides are TGTGCCAGCAGTGCCCGGACTAGGAAAGATACGCAGTATTTT.

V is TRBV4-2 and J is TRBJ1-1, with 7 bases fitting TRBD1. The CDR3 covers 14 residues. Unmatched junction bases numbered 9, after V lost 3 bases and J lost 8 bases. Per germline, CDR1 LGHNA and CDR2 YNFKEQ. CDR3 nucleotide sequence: TGTGCCAGCAGCCATGGGACAGAAGTGGGGGAAGCTTTCTTT. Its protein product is CASSHGTEVGEAFF.

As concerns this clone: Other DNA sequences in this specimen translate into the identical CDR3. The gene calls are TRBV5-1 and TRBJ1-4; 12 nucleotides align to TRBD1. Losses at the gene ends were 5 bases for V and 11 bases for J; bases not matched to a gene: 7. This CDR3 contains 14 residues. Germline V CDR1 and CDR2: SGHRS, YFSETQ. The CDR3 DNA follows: TGCGCCAGCAGTTGGGACAGGGGGCGGGAGAAACTGTTTTTT. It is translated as CASSWDRGREKLFF.

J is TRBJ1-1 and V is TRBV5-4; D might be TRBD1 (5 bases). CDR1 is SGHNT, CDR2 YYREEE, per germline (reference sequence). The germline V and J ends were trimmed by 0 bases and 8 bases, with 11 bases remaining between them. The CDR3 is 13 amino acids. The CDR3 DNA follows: TGTGCCAGCAGCTTGGGCGGGGCAGACGAAGCTTTCTTT. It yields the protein CASSLGGADEAFF.

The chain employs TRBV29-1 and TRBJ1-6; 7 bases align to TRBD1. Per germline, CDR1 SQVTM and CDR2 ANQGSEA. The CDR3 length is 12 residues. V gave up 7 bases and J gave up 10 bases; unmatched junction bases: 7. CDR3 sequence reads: CSGVTGQSPLHF. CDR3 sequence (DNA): TGCAGCGGGGTGACAGGGCAATCACCCCTCCACTTT.

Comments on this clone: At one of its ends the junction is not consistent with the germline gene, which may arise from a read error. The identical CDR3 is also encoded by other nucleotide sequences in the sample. The CDR3 sequence is CASSPDMGGVGNTIYF. The CDR3 coding sequence is TGTGCCAGCAGCCCCGATATGGGGGGTGTGGGAAACACCATATACTTT. This chain uses TRBV4-2 with TRBJ1-3; the D gene is possibly TRBD1 (5 bases). Germline assignment: CDR1 LGHNA and CDR2 YNFKEQ. The CDR3 covers 16 residues.

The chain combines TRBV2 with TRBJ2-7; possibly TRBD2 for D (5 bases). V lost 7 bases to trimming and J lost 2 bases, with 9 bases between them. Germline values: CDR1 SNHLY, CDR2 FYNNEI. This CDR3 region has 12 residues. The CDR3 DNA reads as TGTGCCAGCACAACGGGGACCTACGAGCAGTACTTC. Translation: CASTTGTYEQYF.

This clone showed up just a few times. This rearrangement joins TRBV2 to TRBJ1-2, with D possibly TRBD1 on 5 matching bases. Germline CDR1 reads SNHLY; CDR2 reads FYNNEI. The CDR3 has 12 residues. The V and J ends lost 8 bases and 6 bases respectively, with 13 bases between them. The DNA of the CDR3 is TGTGCCAGCCGAAGGAGGGGAGATGGCTACACCTTC. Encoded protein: CASRRRGDGYTF.

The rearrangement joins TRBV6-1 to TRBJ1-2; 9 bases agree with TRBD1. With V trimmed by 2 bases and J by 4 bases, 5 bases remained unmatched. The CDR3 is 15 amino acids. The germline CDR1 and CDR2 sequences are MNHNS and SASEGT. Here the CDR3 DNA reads TGTGCCAGCAGTGAACCGGGACAGGGTGTCTATGGCTACACCTTC. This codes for CASSEPGQGVYGYTF.

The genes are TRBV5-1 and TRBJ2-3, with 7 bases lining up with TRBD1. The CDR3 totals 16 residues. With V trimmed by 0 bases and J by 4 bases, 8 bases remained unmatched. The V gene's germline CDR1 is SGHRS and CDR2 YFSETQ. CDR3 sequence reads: CASSLAPYRGADTQYF. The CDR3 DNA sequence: TGCGCCAGCAGCTTGGCCCCCTACAGGGGCGCAGATACGCAGTATTTT.